The table lists the clone carrying this TCR beta chain with a few counts. Its antigen remains unknown. The CDR3 extends over 15 amino acids. Germline CDR1 reads MDHEN; CDR2 reads SYDVKM. The V segment lost 4 bases and the J segment 2 bases; nucleotides outside the gene matches: 6. The sample belongs to a study of human T cells and chemical hapten exposure. Study-wide context: During the approximately 25-week study period, patients had diphenylcyclopropenone applied to the scalp every week. TCR yields differed between samples (mainly from small differences in pooled library volume). Study-level points and caveats: The immune response of these alopecia patients might not match healthy individuals'.

The time point was: patch test 1, 2 weeks after DPC sensitization. Treatment in this sample: therapeutic diphenylcyclopropenone sensitization with weekly scalp DPC. Unfractionated whole blood yielded total RNA. MiXCR was run by TCRdb on the RACE reads, yielding one entry per CDR3 protein. The sample consists of fewer than 500,000 distinct CDR3 sequences, roughly 5% of them appearing once. The specimen was whole blood, collected in connection with sensitization to the hapten diphenylcyclopropenone (DPC). The chain recombines TRBV28 with TRBJ2-5; 8 bases align to TRBD1. This receptor was obtained from a woman in her forties or fifties with alopecia areata. Some clones in this sample may be carry-over from other donors' samples. CDR3 protein: CASSSSGQGQETQYF. CDR3 bases: TGTGCCAGCAGTTCCTCTGGACAGGGACAAGAGACCCAGTACTTC. Combining the CDR3 with reference TRBV28 and TRBJ2-5 gives the whole variable domain DVKVTQSSRYLVKRTGEKVFLECVQDMDHENMFWYRQDPGLGLRLIYFSYDVKMKEKGDIPEGYSVSREKKERFSLILESASTNQTSMYLCASSSSGQGQETQYFGPGTRLLVL.